Presented here are 21 T cell receptor beta chains from one specimen sequenced in a study of blood T cell repertoires in COVID-19. The method was immunoSEQ multiplex PCR; TCRdb's version includes in-frame clones alone and lacks a portion of them. The sample has some 160,000 clones; about 80% are singletons. The sample comprised peripheral blood. The receptors derive from a woman at least 80 years old with acute or convalescent COVID-19.

The chain has TRBV15 and TRBJ1-1, with 11 bases matching TRBD1. The CDR3 is 15 residues long. The V and J ends lost 4 bases and 3 bases, in that order; junction bases with no gene match: 4. Germline V gives CDR1 LNHNV, CDR2 YYDKDF (reference sequence). DNA of the CDR3: TGTGCCACCAGCACCCGGACAGGGGGCGACACTGAAGCTTTCTTT. Translating it yields CATSTRTGGDTEAFF.

The genes are TRBV3-1 (or the pseudogene TRBV3-2) and TRBJ2-5; no firm D call. V was pared by 3 bases and J by 5 bases, with 13 bases between. The CDR3 runs 14 residues. Per germline, CDR1 LGHDT and CDR2 YNNKEL (reference sequence). CDR3 in amino acids: CASSHTDWVETQYF. In DNA form, the CDR3 reads TGTGCCAGCAGCCATACCGACTGGGTGGAGACCCAGTACTTC.

In this sample, this clone turned up a few times. The CDR3 protein is CASSFISPRGQYF. The CDR3 coding sequence is TGTGCCAGCAGTTTCATTAGTCCCAGGGGGCAGTACTTC. This chain connects TRBV6-5 to TRBJ2-7; D might be TRBD1 (6 bases). The V and J ends lost 4 bases and 9 bases respectively, with 16 bases between them. Germline V lookup: CDR1 MNHEY, CDR2 SVGAGI. There are 13 residues in the CDR3.

The chain links TRBV28 to TRBJ2-1; possible D gene TRBD2, 7 bases. The germline V and J ends were trimmed by 7 bases and 3 bases, with 16 bases remaining between them. The CDR3 extends over 15 amino acids. CDR1 and CDR2 from the germline V gene are MDHEN and SYDVKM. In DNA, the CDR3 is TGTGCCAGCAATCCTCCGGGGGGCGTCTACAATGAGCAGTTCTTC. The encoded protein is CASNPPGGVYNEQFF.

V and J are TRBV19 and TRBJ2-1; a possible D gene is TRBD1 (5 bases). The CDR3 totals 15 residues. V was shortened by 5 bases and J by 5 bases, with 16 bases between the two germline ends. CDR1 and CDR2 from the germline V gene are LNHDA and SQIVND (reference sequence). CDR3 nucleotide sequence: TGTGCCAGTAGTCTATCCCACGACAGAAACAATGAGCAGTTCTTC. It encodes CASSLSHDRNNEQFF.

The rearrangement links TRBV30 to TRBJ1-5; D is unresolved. With 2 bases removed from V and 6 bases from J, the gap between germline ends came to 11 bases. Germline assignment: CDR1 GTSNPN and CDR2 SVGIG (reference sequence). The CDR3 consists of 13 residues. The CDR3 region has the DNA TGTGCCTGGAGTAGCGGGGTGACTCAGCCCCAGCATTTT. This translates into CAWSSGVTQPQHF.

This clone is a singleton in its sample. V usage is TRBV28 and J usage is TRBJ2-1; 8 nucleotides align to TRBD2. From germline, CDR1 is MDHEN and CDR2 SYDVKM. CDR3 size: 16 residues. V was pared by 5 bases and J by 3 bases, with 9 bases of the junction left unmatched. CDR3 protein: CASSPSGGILYNEQFF. The CDR3, as DNA: TGTGCCAGCAGTCCCAGCGGGGGTATCCTCTACAATGAGCAGTTCTTC.

This CDR3 reads CATSPGGIWSTSGRGEQFF. DNA for the CDR3: TGTGCCACCAGTCCTGGAGGCATCTGGTCTACTAGCGGGAGGGGTGAGCAGTTCTTC. This chain uses TRBV15 with TRBJ2-1, with TRBD2 matching over 13 bases. Per the germline V gene, CDR1 is LNHNV and CDR2 is YYDKDF (reference sequence). The J segment lost 9 bases and the V segment lost 6 bases, leaving 20 bases of the junction unmatched. This CDR3 comprises 19 residues.

The rearrangement uses TRBV7-8 and TRBJ2-3, with D possibly TRBD2 on 6 matching bases. The V and J ends lost 4 bases and 0 bases respectively, with 11 bases between them. The CDR3 has 15 residues. Germline-derived CDR1 and CDR2 are SGHVS and FQNEAQ. CDR3 amino acids: CASSYGTDSTDTQYF. CDR3 coding DNA: TGTGCCAGCAGCTACGGGACTGATAGCACAGATACGCAGTATTTT.

This chain links TRBV11-2 with TRBJ2-2; D gene unclear. Trimming took 1 base from V and 7 from J, leaving 13 bases between them. The CDR3 sequence is 15 residues long. Germline-derived CDR1 and CDR2 are SGHAT and FQNNGV. For the CDR3, the DNA is TGTGCCAGCAGCTTAGGAAGGCAGGTTGTCGGGGAGCTGTTTTTT. Translated: CASSLGRQVVGELFF.

The chain carries TRBV5-1 and TRBJ2-3; the match to TRBD2 covers 10 bases. The CDR3 covers 17 residues. Germline CDR1 SGHRS, CDR2 YFSETQ. With 2 bases clipped from V and 2 bases from J, the junction kept 8 bases outside the gene matches. The CDR3 DNA reads TGCGCCAGCAGCTTAGGGCTAGCGGGAGCAACCACAGATACGCAGTATTTT. It translates to CASSLGLAGATTDTQYF.

The chain joins TRBV30 to TRBJ1-3; unclear D gene. The germline V gene encodes CDR1 GTSNPN and CDR2 SVGIG (reference sequence). V was cut by 2 bases and J by 0 bases, with 14 bases left in between. The CDR3 spans 16 residues. The CDR3 coding sequence is TGTGCCTGGAGTCTCAACGCCGGGAGCTCTGGAAACACCATATATTTT. Amino acids: CAWSLNAGSSGNTIYF. Variable domain in full (rest from reference TRBV30 and TRBJ1-3): SQTIHQWPATLVQPVGSPLSLECTVEGTSNPNLYWYRQAAGRGLQLLFYSVGIGQISSEVPQNLSASRPQDRQFILSSKKLLLSDSGFYLCAWSLNAGSSGNTIYFGEGSWLTVV.

The V gene is TRBV6-1, the J gene TRBJ2-2; 7 nucleotides match TRBD1. This CDR3 has 15 residues. Germline loops: CDR1 MNHNS, CDR2 SASEGT. Losses at the gene ends were 4 bases for V and 4 bases for J; bases not matched to a gene: 6. CDR3 DNA sequence: TGTGCCAGCAGTGCCAGACAGGGACCCACCGGGGAGCTGTTTTTT. Amino acid sequence: CASSARQGPTGELFF.

This chain links TRBV7-2 with TRBJ2-1, with TRBD2 matching over 8 bases. The germline V gene has CDR1 SGHTA and CDR2 FQGNSA. This CDR3 has 17 amino acids. The V gene end was trimmed by 1 base and the J gene end by 3 bases; junction bases not matched to a gene: 8. CDR3 in DNA: TGTGCCAGCAGCTTAGGGCAGGGGCTAGCGGGCTACAATGAGCAGTTCTTC. This sequence encodes CASSLGQGLAGYNEQFF.

The rearrangement links TRBV27 to TRBJ2-1, with D uncertain. Per germline, CDR1 MNHEY and CDR2 SMNVEV (reference sequence). The CDR3 is 15 amino acids. V dropped 6 bases and J dropped 0 bases, with 12 bases sitting between them. The CDR3 loop is CASSFGGFSYNEQFF. As DNA, the CDR3 is TGTGCCAGCAGCTTTGGCGGTTTCTCCTACAATGAGCAGTTCTTC.

The chain has TRBV20-1 and TRBJ2-3; 11 bases align to TRBD2. This CDR3 has 15 residues. Germline V gene data show CDR1 as DFQATT and CDR2 as SNEGSKA (reference sequence). The V segment lost 3 bases and the J segment 3 bases; nucleotides outside the gene matches: 5. CDR3 residues: CSASLLAGGTDTQYF. The CDR3 nucleotides are TGCAGTGCTAGTCTTCTAGCGGGGGGAACAGATACGCAGTATTTT.

The chain combines TRBV19 with TRBJ1-1; D is unclear. There are 14 residues in the CDR3. The germline CDR1 and CDR2 sequences are LNHDA and SQIVND (reference sequence). V lost 7 bases and J 1 base, leaving 13 bases between the germline ends. CDR3 in amino acids: CASTPFGRNTEAFF. The CDR3 coding sequence is TGTGCCAGTACCCCGTTCGGGAGGAACACTGAAGCTTTCTTT.

This chain connects TRBV5-8 to TRBJ1-2, with TRBD1 identical over 9 bases. Germline V gene data show CDR1 as SGHTS and CDR2 as YDEGEE. The V and J ends lost 5 bases and 7 bases, in that order; junction bases with no gene match: 9. The CDR3 is made up of 14 amino acids. CDR3 loop: CASSRGGQGSGYTF. CDR3 DNA sequence: TGTGCCAGCAGTCGGGGGGGACAGGGAAGTGGCTACACCTTC. Using reference TRBV5-8 and TRBJ1-2 for the parts outside the CDR3, the full variable domain is EAGVTQSPTHLIKTRGQQATLRCSPISGHTSVYWYQQALGLGLQFLLWYDEGEERNRGNFPPRFSGRQFPNYSSELNVNALELEDSALYLCASSRGGQGSGYTFGSGTRLTVV.

This chain uses TRBV5-1 with TRBJ2-4; D not certain. Germline lookup yields CDR1 SGHRS and CDR2 YFSETQ. This CDR3 contains 14 residues. Trimming removed 0 bases from V and 0 bases from J, with 4 bases in between. Here the CDR3 reads CASSLELAKNIQYF. Written as DNA, the CDR3 is TGCGCCAGCAGCTTGGAACTAGCCAAAAACATTCAGTACTTC.

The chain recombines TRBV7-6 with TRBJ2-1; 10 nucleotides line up with TRBD1. Per germline, CDR1 SGHVS and CDR2 FNYEAQ. This CDR3 is 15 amino acids long. The J segment lost 8 bases and the V segment lost 5 bases, leaving 9 bases of the junction unmatched. CDR3 residues: CASSRTGGLPDEQFF. Written as DNA, the CDR3 is TGTGCCAGCAGCCGGACAGGGGGTCTTCCCGATGAGCAGTTCTTC.

The V gene is TRBV15, the J gene TRBJ2-2; D is perhaps TRBD1 (7 bases). The CDR3 has 16 residues. V gave up 1 base and J gave up 4 bases, with 13 bases separating them. The germline V gene has CDR1 LNHNV and CDR2 YYDKDF (reference sequence). CDR3 region: CATSRGQGGGTGELFF. CDR3 nucleotide sequence: TGTGCCACCAGCAGAGGACAGGGAGGTGGCACCGGGGAGCTGTTTTTT.